The 32 T cell receptor beta chains below all came from one sample that was sequenced in a study of T cell responses to AZD1222 COVID-19 vaccine. Produced via immunoSEQ multiplex PCR; TCRdb's table is partial and in-frame only. This sample yields 35,000 to 45,000 clones, of which approximately 80% are seen a single time; over 15% belongs to the top ten. Source: peripheral blood, taken 28 days after the second AZD1222 dose. Receptor source: an adult who received the AZD1222 COVID-19 vaccine.

The chain uses TRBV3-1 (or the pseudogene TRBV3-2) and TRBJ2-2; D uncertain. The CDR3 totals 13 residues. V lost 4 bases and J 6 bases, leaving 9 bases between the germline ends. Germline V gene sequence: CDR1 LGHDT, CDR2 YNNKEL (reference sequence). DNA of the CDR3: TGTGCCAGCAGCCCCCGATTATCCGGGGAGCTGTTTTTT. Translation: CASSPRLSGELFF.

This clone was picked up one time. The chain recombines TRBV5-1 with TRBJ1-1; D remains unclear. V lost 0 bases to trimming and J lost 7 bases, with 10 bases between them. Germline values: CDR1 SGHRS, CDR2 YFSETQ. This CDR3 region has 13 residues. The CDR3 sequence is CASSLGTAGEAFF. Written as DNA, the CDR3 is TGCGCCAGCAGCTTGGGTACAGCCGGTGAAGCTTTCTTT. The full variable domain, completed using reference TRBV5-1 and TRBJ1-1, is KAGVTQTPRYLIKTRGQQVTLSCSPISGHRSVSWYQQTPGQGLQFLFEYFSETQRNKGNFPGRFSGRQFSNSRSEMNVSTLELGDSALYLCASSLGTAGEAFFGQGTRLTVV.

V and J are TRBV7-3 and TRBJ1-5, with TRBD1 matching 7 bases. Germline V gene lookup returns CDR1 SGHTA and CDR2 FQGTGA. After removal of 5 bases from V and 3 bases from J, the junction contained 10 bases not matched to a gene. The CDR3 runs 16 residues. The CDR3 nucleotides read TGTGCCAGCAGCACCTCGGACAGGCCCCCCAATCAGCCCCAGCATTTT. This translates into CASSTSDRPPNQPQHF.

This chain uses TRBV7-8 with TRBJ2-5; D remains unclear. Germline assignment: CDR1 SGHVS and CDR2 FQNEAQ. Trimming took off 4 bases at V and 4 bases at J, with 16 bases between the two ends. The CDR3 has 15 residues. The CDR3 bases are TGTGCCAGCAGCTCCCCAAGCACCGTGGGAGAGACCCAGTACTTC. This encodes CASSSPSTVGETQYF.

This clone appeared once. The V and J genes are TRBV6-5 and TRBJ2-4, with D maybe TRBD1 (6 bases). The V end was cut by 6 bases, the J end by 3 bases, with 15 bases between. Germline loops: CDR1 MNHEY, CDR2 SVGAGI. CDR3 length: 15 residues. The CDR3 reads CASRPRGDGKNIQYF. The CDR3 DNA sequence: TGTGCCAGCAGACCCAGGGGAGATGGCAAAAACATTCAGTACTTC.

The chain links TRBV3-1 (or the pseudogene TRBV3-2) to TRBJ1-2; no definite D call. The CDR3 consists of 14 residues. Germline V gene lookup returns CDR1 LGHDT and CDR2 YNNKEL (reference sequence). Trimming cost V 1 base and J 8 bases, with 14 bases left between them. For the CDR3, the DNA is TGTGCCAGCAGCCAAGTAAGAAGCAGTACCGGCTACACCTTC. Encoded protein: CASSQVRSSTGYTF.

V usage is TRBV19 and J usage is TRBJ2-5; 7 bases align to TRBD2. V shed 0 bases, J shed 5 bases, and the junction held 9 bases outside the gene matches. The CDR3 loop spans 16 amino acids. Germline-derived CDR1 and CDR2 are LNHDA and SQIVND (reference sequence). CDR3 loop: CASSIDRRGRVETQYF. CDR3 sequence (DNA): TGTGCCAGTAGTATAGATCGGCGGGGGAGAGTTGAGACCCAGTACTTC.

The chain links TRBV6-2 or TRBV6-3 to TRBJ2-5; TRBD2 is a possible D gene (5 bases). Trimming stripped 5 bases from V and 5 bases from J, with 12 bases between. Germline V gene lookup returns CDR1 MNHEY and CDR2 SVGEGT. The CDR3 contains 13 residues. CDR3: CASSKGRRETQYF. DNA of the CDR3: TGTGCCAGCAGTAAAGGACGGAGGGAGACCCAGTACTTC.

The chain uses TRBV18 and TRBJ2-2; unclear D gene. V shed 3 bases and J shed 1 base, with 12 bases lying between them. The CDR3 spans 16 residues. Germline CDR1 KGHSH, CDR2 LQKENI. The CDR3 reads CASSPLHLKNTGELFF. In DNA form, the CDR3 reads TGTGCCAGCTCACCCCTACACTTAAAGAACACCGGGGAGCTGTTTTTT.

The chain recombines TRBV27 with TRBJ2-5; unclear D gene. Trimming cost V 8 bases and J 7 bases, with 11 bases left between them. CDR3 length equals 11 residues. Germline V lookup: CDR1 MNHEY, CDR2 SMNVEV (reference sequence). The CDR3 DNA follows: TGTGCCAGCCGAGTAGAAGGGACCCAGTACTTC. It is translated as CASRVEGTQYF.

The chain joins TRBV19 to TRBJ1-6; D is uncertain. CDR3 length: 15 amino acids. Between the trimmed V and J ends, which lost 9 bases and 0 bases, there was a span of 12 bases. Germline V CDR1 and CDR2: LNHDA, SQIVND (reference sequence). The CDR3 nucleotides read TGTGCCAGCAAGACGGAGAGCTCCTATAATTCACCCCTCCACTTT. Its translation is CASKTESSYNSPLHF.

A single count supports this clone. The CDR3 loop is CASSRGQHNQPQHF. In DNA, the CDR3 is TGTGCCAGCAGTCGGGGACAGCATAATCAGCCCCAGCATTTT. The gene calls are TRBV27 and TRBJ1-5, with 7 bases that match TRBD1. V trimming: 5 bases; J trimming: 4 bases; junction bases outside the gene matches: 5. The CDR3 loop spans 14 amino acids. The V gene's germline CDR1 is MNHEY and CDR2 SMNVEV (reference sequence).

The chain links TRBV19 to TRBJ1-2; 8 positions agree with TRBD1. V lost 5 bases and J lost 8; bases outside the gene matches: 7. Germline V gene data show CDR1 as LNHDA and CDR2 as SQIVND (reference sequence). The CDR3 is 13 residues long. CDR3 coding DNA: TGTGCCAGTAGTGACAGGGGAACCGACGGCTACACCTTC. Translating it yields CASSDRGTDGYTF.

V gene TRBV4-2 combines with J gene TRBJ2-3; 7 nucleotides align to TRBD1. This CDR3 has 13 amino acids. The V gene end was trimmed by 0 bases and the J gene end by 6 bases; junction bases not matched to a gene: 0. Per germline, CDR1 LGHNA and CDR2 YNFKEQ. The CDR3 loop reads CASSQETGDTQYF. DNA of the CDR3: TGTGCCAGCAGCCAAGAGACAGGGGATACGCAGTATTTT.

The V call is TRBV9, the J call TRBJ2-7, with D possibly being TRBD2 (6 bases). Trimming pared 0 bases from V and 0 bases from J, leaving 10 bases between. CDR1 is SGDLS and CDR2 is YYNGEE in the germline V gene. The length of the CDR3 is 15 residues. The CDR3 nucleotides are TGTGCCAGCAGCGTAGGGTCGGGGGACTCCTACGAGCAGTACTTC. This translates into CASSVGSGDSYEQYF.

V is TRBV5-1 and J is TRBJ1-1, with 9 bases fitting TRBD1. Germline trimming cut 4 bases from V and 1 base from J; bases unmatched to any gene: 5. The CDR3 extends over 15 amino acids. Germline CDR1 SGHRS, CDR2 YFSETQ. CDR3 nucleotide sequence: TGCGCCAGCAGCGGAGCGGGACAGGGGAACACTGAAGCTTTCTTT. Amino acid sequence: CASSGAGQGNTEAFF.

This clone was observed a single time. The chain has TRBV18 and TRBJ2-7, with D uncertain. The CDR3 runs to 11 residues. Germline V CDR1 and CDR2: KGHSH, LQKENI. Trimming cost V 6 bases and J 7 bases, with 10 bases left between them. The CDR3 loop is CASSPYLEQYF. CDR3 coding DNA: TGTGCCAGCTCTCCTTACTTAGAGCAGTACTTC.

V is TRBV19 and J is TRBJ1-5; 11 positions agree with TRBD1. Germline V lookup: CDR1 LNHDA, CDR2 SQIVND (reference sequence). This CDR3 is 18 amino acids long. Unmatched junction bases numbered 9, after V lost 5 bases and J lost 0 bases. The CDR3 region has the DNA TGTGCCAGTAGTCTAGGAGGGACAGGGGGATTTAGCAATCAGCCCCAGCATTTT. Encoded protein: CASSLGGTGGFSNQPQHF.

This clone appeared once. CDR3: CASSIPLENSPLHF. CDR3 nucleotides: TGTGCCAGTAGTATCCCCTTGGAGAATTCACCCCTCCACTTT. The chain uses TRBV19 and TRBJ1-6; no clear D. With 3 bases removed from V and 7 bases from J, the gap between germline ends came to 10 bases. Per germline, CDR1 LNHDA and CDR2 SQIVND (reference sequence). CDR3 length: 14 residues.

This clone was detected a few times. CDR3 nucleotide sequence: TGTGCCAGCAGCTCCGACAGGGGATCAGGAAACACCATATATTTT. Its protein is CASSSDRGSGNTIYF. The gene calls are TRBV7-6 and TRBJ1-3; 8 bases line up with TRBD1. The germline V gene encodes CDR1 SGHVS and CDR2 FNYEAQ. The CDR3 covers 15 residues. The ends lost 4 bases at V and 4 bases at J; junction bases unmatched: 6. Together with reference TRBV7-6 and TRBJ1-3, the CDR3 gives the full variable domain: GAGVSQSPRYKVTKRGQDVALRCDPISGHVSLYWYRQALGQGPEFLTYFNYEAQQDKSGLPNDRFSAERPEGSISTLTIQRTEQRDSAMYRCASSSDRGSGNTIYFGEGSWLTVV.

The chain is built from TRBV2 and TRBJ2-3; 7 nucleotides agree with TRBD1. Germline CDR1 SNHLY, CDR2 FYNNEI. Germline trimming cut 9 bases from V and 1 base from J; bases unmatched to any gene: 4. The CDR3 totals 13 residues. The CDR3 loop reads CARKGQGTDTQYF. The CDR3 DNA follows: TGTGCCAGAAAAGGACAGGGCACAGATACGCAGTATTTT.

The J gene is TRBJ2-7, the V gene TRBV6-5; 9 bases agree with TRBD1. V lost 6 bases and J lost 2; bases outside the gene matches: 8. The CDR3 loop spans 15 amino acids. CDR1 is MNHEY, CDR2 SVGAGI, per germline. The CDR3 region is CASSPRTGETYEQYF. Here the CDR3 DNA reads TGTGCCAGCAGCCCCAGGACAGGGGAGACCTACGAGCAGTACTTC.

The V call is TRBV15, the J call TRBJ1-2; D gene unclear. This CDR3 comprises 13 residues. Germline V CDR1 and CDR2: LNHNV, YYDKDF (reference sequence). V was clipped by 5 bases and J by 8 bases, with 15 bases between them. The CDR3: CATSARTYEGYTF. Here the CDR3 DNA reads TGTGCCACCAGCGCCCGGACTTATGAGGGCTACACCTTC. Based on the CDR3 plus reference TRBV15 and TRBJ1-2, the full variable domain is DAMVIQNPRYQVTQFGKPVTLSCSQTLNHNVMYWYQQKSSQAPKLLFHYYDKDFNNEADTPDNFQSRRPNTSFCFLDIRSPGLGDTAMYLCATSARTYEGYTFGSGTRLTVV.

The V call is TRBV27, the J call TRBJ1-2, with D possibly matching TRBD1 (6 bases). The CDR3 loop spans 15 amino acids. V shed 3 bases and J shed 0 bases, with 11 bases lying between them. CDR1 is MNHEY, CDR2 SMNVEV, per germline (reference sequence). CDR3 in amino acids: CASSLVQGANYGYTF. CDR3 DNA sequence: TGTGCCAGCAGTTTGGTACAGGGAGCTAACTATGGCTACACCTTC.

CDR3 region: CASSYRPDTQYF. The DNA for the CDR3 is TGTGCCAGCAGTTACAGACCGGATACGCAGTATTTT. The chain employs TRBV6-2 or TRBV6-3 and TRBJ2-3; D is unclear. The CDR3 spans 12 residues. Germline CDR1 is MNHEY and CDR2 is SVGEGT. The V and J ends lost 2 bases and 6 bases respectively, with 6 bases between them.

V gene TRBV5-1 combines with J gene TRBJ2-3; no clear D. With 4 bases removed from V and 5 bases from J, the gap between germline ends came to 17 bases. Per the germline V gene, CDR1 is SGHRS and CDR2 is YFSETQ. The CDR3 length is 15 residues. Here the CDR3 DNA reads TGCGCCAGCAGCCCGGGTTGGACCTTTCGAGATACGCAGTATTTT. Translation gives CASSPGWTFRDTQYF.

V gene TRBV25-1 combines with J gene TRBJ2-1, with D uncertain. The V and J ends lost 5 bases and 10 bases respectively, with 15 bases between them. This CDR3 spans 13 amino acids. Germline-derived CDR1 and CDR2 are MGHDK and SYGVNS. CDR3: CASSPVGMGEQFF. DNA for the CDR3: TGTGCCAGCAGTCCCGTGGGGATGGGCGAGCAGTTCTTC.

The J gene is TRBJ1-2, the V gene TRBV29-1; D is unclear. Looked up from germline, CDR1 is SQVTM and CDR2 is ANQGSEA. This CDR3 region has 12 residues. Trimming cost V 7 bases and J 0 bases, with 9 bases left between them. In DNA, the CDR3 is TGCAGCGCAGAACAGCCTAACTATGGCTACACCTTC. Translated: CSAEQPNYGYTF.

The V call is TRBV6-5, the J call TRBJ1-2; D uncertain. From germline, CDR1 is MNHEY and CDR2 SVGAGI. The CDR3 is 15 amino acids. Trimming took 6 bases from V and 6 from J, leaving 20 bases between them. This CDR3 reads CASRTPQPGPHGYTF. In nucleotides, the CDR3 is TGTGCCAGCAGGACGCCACAGCCAGGCCCCCATGGCTACACCTTC.

This rearrangement joins TRBV27 to TRBJ2-1; D is undetermined. The CDR3 is 14 residues long. The germline V and J ends were trimmed by 4 bases and 0 bases, with 7 bases remaining between them. CDR1 is MNHEY, CDR2 SMNVEV, per germline (reference sequence). The DNA for the CDR3 is TGTGCCAGCAGTTACACGAACTCCTACAATGAGCAGTTCTTC. Protein product: CASSYTNSYNEQFF.

This chain uses TRBV10-3 with TRBJ2-1; TRBD1 agrees at 7 bases. There are 16 residues in the CDR3. Germline-derived CDR1 and CDR2 are ENHRY and SYGVKD. V lost 6 bases, J lost 3 bases, and 11 bases stayed unmatched. CDR3 amino acids: CAIRYRQGTDYNEQFF. DNA for the CDR3: TGTGCCATCAGGTATAGACAGGGAACGGACTACAATGAGCAGTTCTTC.

The V call is TRBV18, the J call TRBJ1-1, with 7 bases matching TRBD1. This CDR3 comprises 13 residues. Unmatched junction bases numbered 3, after V lost 5 bases and J lost 3 bases. Germline V gene sequence: CDR1 KGHSH, CDR2 LQKENI. In DNA form, the CDR3 reads TGTGCCAGCTCAGCTACAGGGGACACTGAAGCTTTCTTT. Translation: CASSATGDTEAFF.